A single count supports the clone carrying this T cell receptor beta chain. CDR3 length: 13 amino acids. Germline-derived CDR1 and CDR2 are MNHEY and SVGAGI. V lost 7 bases and J 3 bases, leaving 10 bases between the germline ends. This entry is derived from a study of blood T cell repertoires in COVID-19. The overall study: The analysed material was cDNA or gDNA that came from T cells, B-cell-depleted T cells, or PBMCs.

Measured with immunoSEQ multiplex PCR; TCRdb has only the in-frame clones, and not every one. The repertoire holds 150,000 to 200,000 clones, with about 92% as singletons. Sequencing was done on a sample of peripheral blood. This receptor was taken from a woman aged 60-75 years with COVID-19, enrolled during active disease. This chain connects TRBV6-5 to TRBJ1-5, with TRBD1 as a possible D gene (5 bases). CDR3 sequence reads: CASMNRPNQPQHF. The CDR3 DNA reads TGTGCCAGCATGAACAGGCCCAATCAGCCCCAGCATTTT.